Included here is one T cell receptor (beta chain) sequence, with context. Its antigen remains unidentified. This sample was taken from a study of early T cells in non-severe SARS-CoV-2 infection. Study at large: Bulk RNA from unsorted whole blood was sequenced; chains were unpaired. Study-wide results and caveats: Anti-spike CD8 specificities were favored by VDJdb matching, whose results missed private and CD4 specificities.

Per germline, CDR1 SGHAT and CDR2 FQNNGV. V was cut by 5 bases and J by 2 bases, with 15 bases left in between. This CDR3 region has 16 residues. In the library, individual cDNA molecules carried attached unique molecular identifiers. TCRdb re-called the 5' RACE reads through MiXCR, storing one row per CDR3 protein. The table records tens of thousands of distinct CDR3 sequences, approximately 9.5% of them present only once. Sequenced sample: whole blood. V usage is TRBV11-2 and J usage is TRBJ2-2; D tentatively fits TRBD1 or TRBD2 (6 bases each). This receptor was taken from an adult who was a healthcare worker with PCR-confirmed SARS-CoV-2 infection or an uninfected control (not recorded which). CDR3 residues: CASSPGGGPNTGELFF. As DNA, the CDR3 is TGTGCCAGCAGCCCAGGAGGGGGACCAAACACCGGGGAGCTGTTTTTT.